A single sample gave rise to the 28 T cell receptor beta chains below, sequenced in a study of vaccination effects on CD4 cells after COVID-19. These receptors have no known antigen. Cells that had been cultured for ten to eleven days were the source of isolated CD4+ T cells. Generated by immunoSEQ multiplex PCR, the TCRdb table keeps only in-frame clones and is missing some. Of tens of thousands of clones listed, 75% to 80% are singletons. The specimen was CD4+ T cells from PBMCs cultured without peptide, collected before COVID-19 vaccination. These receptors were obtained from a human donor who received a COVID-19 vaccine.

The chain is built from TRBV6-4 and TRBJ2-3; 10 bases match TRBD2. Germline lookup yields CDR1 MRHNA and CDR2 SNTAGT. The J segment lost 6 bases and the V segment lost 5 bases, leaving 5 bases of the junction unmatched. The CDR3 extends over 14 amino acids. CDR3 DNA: TGTGCCAGCAGTAGCGGGGGGGCCTACGATACGCAGTATTTT. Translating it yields CASSSGGAYDTQYF.

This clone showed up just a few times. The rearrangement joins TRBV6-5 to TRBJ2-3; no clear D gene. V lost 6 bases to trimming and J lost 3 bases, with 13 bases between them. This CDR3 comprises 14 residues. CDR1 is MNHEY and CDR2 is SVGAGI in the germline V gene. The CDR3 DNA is TGTGCCAGCAGCCCCTCTCGAGGTACAGATACGCAGTATTTT. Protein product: CASSPSRGTDTQYF.

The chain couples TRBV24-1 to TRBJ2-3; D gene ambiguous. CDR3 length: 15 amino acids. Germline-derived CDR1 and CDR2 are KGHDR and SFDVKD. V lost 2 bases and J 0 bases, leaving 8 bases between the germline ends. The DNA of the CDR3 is TGTGCCACCAGTGATTCGAGTGTTAGCACAGATACGCAGTATTTT. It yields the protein CATSDSSVSTDTQYF.

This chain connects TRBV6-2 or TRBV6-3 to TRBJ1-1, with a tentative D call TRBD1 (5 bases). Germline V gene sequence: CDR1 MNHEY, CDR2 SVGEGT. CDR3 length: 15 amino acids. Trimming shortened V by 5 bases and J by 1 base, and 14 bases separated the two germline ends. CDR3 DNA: TGTGCCAGCAGTCCCATCCGGCAGGGGAACACTGAAGCTTTCTTT. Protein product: CASSPIRQGNTEAFF.

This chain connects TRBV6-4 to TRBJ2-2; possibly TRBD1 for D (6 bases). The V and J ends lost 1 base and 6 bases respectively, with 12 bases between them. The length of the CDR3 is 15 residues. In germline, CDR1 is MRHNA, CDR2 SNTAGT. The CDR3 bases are TGTGCCAGCAGTGACTTTGCAGGGGTTTCCGGGGAGCTGTTTTTT. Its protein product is CASSDFAGVSGELFF.

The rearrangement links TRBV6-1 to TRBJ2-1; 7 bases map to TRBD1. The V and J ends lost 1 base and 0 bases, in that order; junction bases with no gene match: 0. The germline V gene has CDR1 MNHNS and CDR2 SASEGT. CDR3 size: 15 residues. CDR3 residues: CASSEDRGSYNEQFF. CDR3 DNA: TGTGCCAGCAGTGAAGACAGGGGCTCCTACAATGAGCAGTTCTTC.

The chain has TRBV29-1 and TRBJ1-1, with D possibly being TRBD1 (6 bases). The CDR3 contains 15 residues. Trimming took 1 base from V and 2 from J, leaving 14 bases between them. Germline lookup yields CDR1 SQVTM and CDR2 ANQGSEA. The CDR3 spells CSVEASGAPNTEAFF. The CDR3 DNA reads TGCAGCGTTGAAGCTTCGGGGGCACCAAACACTGAAGCTTTCTTT.

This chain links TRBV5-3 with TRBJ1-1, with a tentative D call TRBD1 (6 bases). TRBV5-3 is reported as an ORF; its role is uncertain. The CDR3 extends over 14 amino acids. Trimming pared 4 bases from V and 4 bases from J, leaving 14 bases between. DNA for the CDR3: TGTGCCAGAAGCCCAGAAGGGGGGGGCACTGAAGCTTTCTTT. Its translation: CARSPEGGGTEAFF.

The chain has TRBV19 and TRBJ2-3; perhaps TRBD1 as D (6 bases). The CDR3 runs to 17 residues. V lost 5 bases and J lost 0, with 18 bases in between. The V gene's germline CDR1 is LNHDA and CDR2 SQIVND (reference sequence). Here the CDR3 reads CASSALRQAPSTDTQYF. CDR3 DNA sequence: TGTGCCAGTAGTGCGCTGCGACAGGCTCCTAGCACAGATACGCAGTATTTT.

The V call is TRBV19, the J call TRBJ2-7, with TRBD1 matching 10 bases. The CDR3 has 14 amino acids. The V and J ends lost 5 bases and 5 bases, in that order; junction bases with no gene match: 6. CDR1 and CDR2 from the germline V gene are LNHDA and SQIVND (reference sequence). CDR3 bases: TGTGCCAGTAGTGGCTCCGGGACAGGGGACGAGCAGTACGTC. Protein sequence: CASSGSGTGDEQYV.

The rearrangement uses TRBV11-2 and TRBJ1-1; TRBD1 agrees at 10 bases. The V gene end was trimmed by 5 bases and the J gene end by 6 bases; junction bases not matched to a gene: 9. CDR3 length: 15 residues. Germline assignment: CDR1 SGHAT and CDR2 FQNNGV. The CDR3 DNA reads TGTGCCAGCAGCCCTAGGACAGGGGGTATCTCTGAAGCTTTCTTT. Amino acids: CASSPRTGGISEAFF.

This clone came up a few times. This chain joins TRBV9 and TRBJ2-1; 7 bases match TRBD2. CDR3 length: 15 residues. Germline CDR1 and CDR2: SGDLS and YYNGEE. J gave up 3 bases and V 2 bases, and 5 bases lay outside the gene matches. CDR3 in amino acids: CASSVSAGYYNEQFF. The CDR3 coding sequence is TGTGCCAGCAGCGTCTCAGCGGGGTACTACAATGAGCAGTTCTTC. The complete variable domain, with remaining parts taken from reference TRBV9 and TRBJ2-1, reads DSGVTQTPKHLITATGQRVTLRCSPRSGDLSVYWYQQSLDQGLQFLIQYYNGEERAKGNILERFSAQQFPDLHSELNLSSLELGDSALYFCASSVSAGYYNEQFFGPGTRLTVL.

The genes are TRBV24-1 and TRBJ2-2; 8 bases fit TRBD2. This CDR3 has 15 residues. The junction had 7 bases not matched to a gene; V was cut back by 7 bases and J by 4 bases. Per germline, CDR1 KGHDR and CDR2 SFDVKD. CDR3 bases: TGTGCCACCAGGGGAGCGGGAGTTGCCACCGGGGAGCTGTTTTTT. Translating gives CATRGAGVATGELFF.

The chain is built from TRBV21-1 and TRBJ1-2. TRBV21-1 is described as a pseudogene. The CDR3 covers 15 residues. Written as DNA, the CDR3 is TGTGCCAGCAGCAAAGGGGGGGTGCCCAACTATGGCTACACCTTC. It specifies CASSKGGVPNYGYTF.

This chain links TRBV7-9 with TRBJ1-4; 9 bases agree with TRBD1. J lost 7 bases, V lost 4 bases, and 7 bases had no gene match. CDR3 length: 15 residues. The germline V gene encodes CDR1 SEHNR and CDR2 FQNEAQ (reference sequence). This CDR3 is CASSSRDRVGEKLFF. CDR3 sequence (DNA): TGTGCCAGCAGCTCCCGGGACAGGGTGGGTGAAAAACTGTTTTTT.

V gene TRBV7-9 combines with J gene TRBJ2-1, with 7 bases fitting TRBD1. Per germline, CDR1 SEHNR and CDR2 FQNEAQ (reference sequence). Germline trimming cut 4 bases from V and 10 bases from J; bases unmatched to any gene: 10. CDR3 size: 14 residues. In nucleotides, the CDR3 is TGTGCCAGCAGCTCTATTCGGACAGGCGACGAGCAGTTCTTC. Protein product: CASSSIRTGDEQFF.

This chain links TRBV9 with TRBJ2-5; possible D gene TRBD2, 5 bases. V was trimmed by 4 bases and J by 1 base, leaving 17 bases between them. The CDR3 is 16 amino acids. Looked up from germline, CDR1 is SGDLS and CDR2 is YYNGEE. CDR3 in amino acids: CASSPRSGRIQETQYF. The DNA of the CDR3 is TGTGCCAGCAGCCCCCGGAGCGGTCGGATCCAAGAGACCCAGTACTTC.

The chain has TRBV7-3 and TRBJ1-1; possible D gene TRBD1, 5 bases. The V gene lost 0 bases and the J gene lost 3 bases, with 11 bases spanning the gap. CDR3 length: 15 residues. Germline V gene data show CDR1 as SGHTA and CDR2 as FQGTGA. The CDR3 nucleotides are TGTGCCAGCAGCTTAACCGGGGGGGTCGACACTGAAGCTTTCTTT. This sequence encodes CASSLTGGVDTEAFF.

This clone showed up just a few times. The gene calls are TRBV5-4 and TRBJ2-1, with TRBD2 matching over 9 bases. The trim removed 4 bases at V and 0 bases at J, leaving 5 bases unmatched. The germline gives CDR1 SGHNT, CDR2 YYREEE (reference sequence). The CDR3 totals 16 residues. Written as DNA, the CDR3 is TGTGCCAGCAGCCATCCAGCGGGGGGCTCCTACAATGAGCAGTTCTTC. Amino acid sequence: CASSHPAGGSYNEQFF.

For the CDR3, the DNA is TGTGCCTGGGCCGGGACAGACCTTCGGGGCTATGGCTACACCTTC. Protein product: CAWAGTDLRGYGYTF. V is TRBV30 and J is TRBJ1-2; 7 nucleotides agree with TRBD1. This CDR3 comprises 15 residues. V shed 5 bases, J shed 4 bases, and the junction held 13 bases outside the gene matches. From germline, CDR1 is GTSNPN and CDR2 SVGIG (reference sequence).

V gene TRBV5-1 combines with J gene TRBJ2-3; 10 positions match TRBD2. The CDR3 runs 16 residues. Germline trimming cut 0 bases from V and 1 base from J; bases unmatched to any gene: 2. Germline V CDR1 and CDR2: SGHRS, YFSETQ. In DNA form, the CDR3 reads TGCGCCAGCAGCTTGGTTCTAGCGGGGGGCACAGATACGCAGTATTTT. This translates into CASSLVLAGGTDTQYF.

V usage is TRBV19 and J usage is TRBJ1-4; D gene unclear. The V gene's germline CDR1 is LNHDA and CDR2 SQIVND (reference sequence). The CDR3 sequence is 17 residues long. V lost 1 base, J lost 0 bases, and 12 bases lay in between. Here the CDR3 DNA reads TGTGCCAGTAGTATAGGGCCGACGGGTGCAACTAATGAAAAACTGTTTTTT. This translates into CASSIGPTGATNEKLFF.

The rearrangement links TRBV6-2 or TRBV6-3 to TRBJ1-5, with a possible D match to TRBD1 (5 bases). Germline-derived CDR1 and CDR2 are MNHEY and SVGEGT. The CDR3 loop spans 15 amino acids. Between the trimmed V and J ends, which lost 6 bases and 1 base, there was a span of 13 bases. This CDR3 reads CASSLRRGSNQPQHF. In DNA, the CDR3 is TGTGCCAGCAGCTTAAGACGGGGGAGCAATCAGCCCCAGCATTTT.

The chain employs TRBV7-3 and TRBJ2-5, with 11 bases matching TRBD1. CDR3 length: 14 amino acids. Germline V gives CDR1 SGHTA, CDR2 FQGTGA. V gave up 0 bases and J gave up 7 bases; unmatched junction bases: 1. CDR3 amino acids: CASSLTGQGVTQYF. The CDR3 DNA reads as TGTGCCAGCAGCTTAACGGGACAGGGGGTGACCCAGTACTTC.

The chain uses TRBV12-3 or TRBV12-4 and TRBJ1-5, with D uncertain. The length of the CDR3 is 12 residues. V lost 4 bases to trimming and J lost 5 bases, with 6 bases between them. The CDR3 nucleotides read TGTGCCAGCAGTTCCTACTATCAGCCCCAGCATTTT. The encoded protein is CASSSYYQPQHF.

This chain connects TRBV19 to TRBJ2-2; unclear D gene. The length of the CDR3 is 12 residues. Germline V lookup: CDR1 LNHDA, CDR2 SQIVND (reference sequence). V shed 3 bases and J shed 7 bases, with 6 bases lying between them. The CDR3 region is CASSMVSGELFF. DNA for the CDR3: TGTGCCAGTAGTATGGTGAGCGGGGAGCTGTTTTTT.

The CDR3 loop is CASSAQGNQPQHF. CDR3 sequence (DNA): TGTGCCAGCAGCGCACAGGGGAATCAGCCCCAGCATTTT. The V and J genes are TRBV7-2 and TRBJ1-5, with 7 nucleotides matching TRBD1. This CDR3 is built from 13 residues. The germline V gene has CDR1 SGHTA and CDR2 FQGNSA. The V and J ends lost 5 bases and 4 bases, in that order; junction bases with no gene match: 2.

The chain's CDR3 is CASSLDGAPNSPLHF. CDR3 in DNA: TGTGCCAGCAGCTTAGATGGGGCACCGAATTCACCCCTCCACTTT. The J gene is TRBJ1-6, the V gene TRBV7-8; D is perhaps TRBD1 (5 bases). This CDR3 region has 15 residues. CDR1 and CDR2 (germline): SGHVS, FQNEAQ. V dropped 1 base and J dropped 7 bases, with 11 bases sitting between them.